Presented here are 22 T cell receptor beta chains from one specimen sequenced in a study of control samples from healthy donors and cancer patients. The repertoire was sequenced with immunoSEQ multiplex PCR; TCRdb's copy has only in-frame clones and lacks some. The sample yields over 85,000 clones, about 90% seen once. The sample comprised blood. The receptors shown here come from a woman aged 18-29 years in good health.

The chain uses TRBV2 and TRBJ1-2; D is perhaps TRBD1 (5 bases). The CDR3 is 14 residues long. V was pared by 3 bases and J by 5 bases, with 13 bases between. CDR1 is SNHLY, CDR2 FYNNEI, per germline. Here the CDR3 reads CASSEGRRGYGYTF. CDR3 DNA: TGTGCCAGCAGTGAGGGACGGCGAGGGTATGGCTACACCTTC.

The gene calls are TRBV5-8 and TRBJ1-5; 11 nucleotides line up with TRBD1. With 5 bases clipped from V and 5 bases from J, the junction kept 6 bases outside the gene matches. CDR1 SGHTS and CDR2 YDEGEE come from the germline V gene. This CDR3 spans 15 amino acids. The CDR3 here is CASRHWTGGDQPQHF. As DNA, the CDR3 is TGTGCCAGCAGGCATTGGACAGGGGGCGATCAGCCCCAGCATTTT. Combining the CDR3 with reference TRBV5-8 and TRBJ1-5 gives the whole variable domain EAGVTQSPTHLIKTRGQQATLRCSPISGHTSVYWYQQALGLGLQFLLWYDEGEERNRGNFPPRFSGRQFPNYSSELNVNALELEDSALYLCASRHWTGGDQPQHFGDGTRLSIL.

V usage is TRBV2 and J usage is TRBJ2-2; D remains unclear. Trimming pared 4 bases from V and 4 bases from J, leaving 7 bases between. Germline CDR1 reads SNHLY; CDR2 reads FYNNEI. The CDR3 is made up of 13 amino acids. CDR3 DNA: TGTGCCAGCAGTGTCCCCCCCACCGGGGAGCTGTTTTTT. Encoded protein: CASSVPPTGELFF.

The chain recombines TRBV6-6 with TRBJ1-6, with D maybe TRBD1 (5 bases). V dropped 6 bases and J dropped 7 bases, with 16 bases sitting between them. Germline-derived CDR1 and CDR2 are MNHNY and SVGAGI (reference sequence). CDR3 length: 15 residues. CDR3 DNA: TGTGCCAGCAGCAACTCTGACAGACTAAATTCACCCCTCCACTTT. Translating it yields CASSNSDRLNSPLHF.

This chain connects TRBV2 to TRBJ1-1; possibly TRBD1 for D (6 bases). The V gene lost 6 bases and the J gene lost 2 bases, with 16 bases spanning the gap. Germline lookup yields CDR1 SNHLY and CDR2 FYNNEI. This CDR3 is built from 15 residues. CDR3 region: CASRGGGALNTEAFF. For the CDR3, the DNA is TGTGCCAGCAGAGGTGGGGGGGCGCTAAACACTGAAGCTTTCTTT.

CDR3 region: CASNTGRLAGVNEQFF. The CDR3 DNA reads TGTGCCAGCAACACAGGGAGGCTAGCGGGAGTCAATGAGCAGTTCTTC. The chain carries TRBV2 and TRBJ2-1; 10 bases are shared with TRBD2. CDR1 SNHLY and CDR2 FYNNEI come from the germline V gene. V was clipped by 7 bases and J by 6 bases; unmatched bases: 12. This CDR3 is 16 amino acids long.

The rearrangement uses TRBV5-1 and TRBJ2-2; 9 nucleotides align to TRBD2. This CDR3 spans 20 amino acids. The V gene end was trimmed by 8 bases and the J gene end by 0 bases; junction bases not matched to a gene: 20. Looked up from germline, CDR1 is SGHRS and CDR2 is YFSETQ. As DNA, the CDR3 is TGCGCCAGAAGGACCCAACCTAATCAGCGGGGGGCCCCGAACACCGGGGAGCTGTTTTTT. It encodes CARRTQPNQRGAPNTGELFF.

The chain links TRBV5-1 to TRBJ2-3, with 10 bases identical to TRBD1. CDR3 length: 15 amino acids. Germline V gives CDR1 SGHRS, CDR2 YFSETQ. The V gene end was trimmed by 3 bases and the J gene end by 6 bases; junction bases not matched to a gene: 7. The CDR3: CASSWDRGSPDTQYF. In nucleotides, the CDR3 is TGCGCCAGCAGCTGGGACAGGGGCAGCCCGGATACGCAGTATTTT.

The chain recombines TRBV7-2 with TRBJ1-2, with D perhaps TRBD1 (6 bases). Deletions cut 1 base from V and 7 bases from J, with 13 bases between. CDR1 is SGHTA and CDR2 is FQGNSA in the germline V gene. The CDR3 consists of 14 residues. The CDR3 bases are TGTGCCAGCAGCTTAGACAGGGCGATGGGTGGCTACACCTTC. Amino acids: CASSLDRAMGGYTF.

The rearrangement joins TRBV24-1 to TRBJ2-1; the match to TRBD1 covers 8 bases. CDR1 is KGHDR, CDR2 SFDVKD, per germline. Trimming took 4 bases from V and 15 from J; bases not matched to a gene: 13. The CDR3 is 14 residues long. CDR3 bases: TGTGCCACCAGTGAACCCTACGGACAGGGCCCTAGGTTCTTC. This encodes CATSEPYGQGPRFF.

The V and J genes are TRBV15 and TRBJ2-1; the match to TRBD2 covers 9 bases. CDR1 is LNHNV and CDR2 is YYDKDF in the germline V gene (reference sequence). Trimming at V came to 0 bases and at J to 16 bases, leaving 10 bases not matched to a gene. This CDR3 is 14 amino acids long. CDR3 amino acids: CATSRDPASGTTFF. CDR3 in DNA: TGTGCCACCAGCAGAGATCCCGCTAGCGGGACCACTTTCTTC.

The table lists this clone with a few counts. The chain is built from TRBV5-1 and TRBJ1-6; TRBD1 matches at 7 bases. The CDR3 runs to 14 residues. CDR1 SGHRS and CDR2 YFSETQ come from the germline V gene. The trim removed 4 bases at V and 7 bases at J, leaving 5 bases unmatched. CDR3 nucleotides: TGCGCCAGCAGCCCGACAGGGAACAATTCACCCCTCCACTTT. Amino acid sequence: CASSPTGNNSPLHF.

The V gene is TRBV5-4, the J gene TRBJ2-1; D is possibly TRBD1 (6 bases). Trimming left V 2 bases short and J 0 bases short, with 6 bases between. CDR1 SGHNT and CDR2 YYREEE come from the germline V gene (reference sequence). The CDR3 is 14 residues long. This chain's CDR3 is CASSLQGSYNEQFF. The CDR3 coding sequence is TGTGCCAGCAGCTTACAGGGCTCCTACAATGAGCAGTTCTTC.

V gene TRBV9 combines with J gene TRBJ2-7; D perhaps matches TRBD2 (7 bases). Trimming left V 3 bases short and J 0 bases short, with 10 bases between. The CDR3 is made up of 14 amino acids. The germline CDR1 and CDR2 sequences are SGDLS and YYNGEE. The CDR3 coding sequence is TGTGCCAGCAGCGAGGGGGGGTTCTCCTACGAGCAGTACTTC. This translates into CASSEGGFSYEQYF.

This chain uses TRBV11-2 with TRBJ1-4, with TRBD1 matching 10 bases. V lost 10 bases and J lost 3; bases outside the gene matches: 20. Germline CDR1 reads SGHAT; CDR2 reads FQNNGV. The CDR3 sequence is 19 residues long. CDR3 residues: CATRQGARFSDTSNEKLFF. The DNA of the CDR3 is TGTGCCACGCGACAGGGGGCCCGTTTTTCTGATACCTCTAATGAAAAACTGTTTTTT.

The V call is TRBV5-1, the J call TRBJ1-3; D ambiguous. The V gene lost 7 bases and the J gene lost 3 bases, with 14 bases spanning the gap. The CDR3 has 14 amino acids. CDR1 is SGHRS, CDR2 YFSETQ, per germline. DNA for the CDR3: TGCGCCAGCGCCCTCGGGGATTATGGAAACACCATATATTTT. This codes for CASALGDYGNTIYF.

This chain uses TRBV19 with TRBJ1-5; D remains unclear. Germline V CDR1 and CDR2: LNHDA, SQIVND (reference sequence). The CDR3 covers 15 residues. Trimming left V 1 base short and J 0 bases short, with 7 bases between. The CDR3 is CASSIVVYSNQPQHF. CDR3 DNA: TGTGCCAGTAGTATAGTGGTCTATAGCAATCAGCCCCAGCATTTT.

This rearrangement joins TRBV6-5 to TRBJ1-1; D uncertain. The ends were cut back, 7 bases at V and 1 base at J, with 10 bases in the middle. The CDR3 spans 13 residues. Germline V gene data show CDR1 as MNHEY and CDR2 as SVGAGI. The CDR3, as DNA: TGTGCCAGCACAATCCGGGAGAACACTGAAGCTTTCTTT. Encoded protein: CASTIRENTEAFF.

This chain connects TRBV5-1 to TRBJ1-5; D is possibly TRBD1 (5 bases). Per germline, CDR1 SGHRS and CDR2 YFSETQ. Trimming took 4 bases from V and 6 from J, leaving 11 bases between them. The CDR3 runs to 13 residues. The CDR3 nucleotides are TGCGCCAGCAGCATCTCAGGGTTTCAGCCCCAGCATTTT. The encoded protein is CASSISGFQPQHF.

The rearrangement joins TRBV19 to TRBJ1-2; 7 positions match TRBD1. CDR1 LNHDA and CDR2 SQIVND come from the germline V gene (reference sequence). This CDR3 is 13 amino acids long. With V trimmed by 10 bases and J by 4 bases, 9 bases remained unmatched. CDR3 residues: CATRDSSRYGYTF. As DNA, the CDR3 is TGTGCCACCAGGGACAGTTCACGCTATGGCTACACCTTC.

This chain joins TRBV11-3 and TRBJ2-7; 8 bases agree with TRBD2. Germline lookup yields CDR1 SGHNT and CDR2 YENEEA. The CDR3 is made up of 14 amino acids. V lost 2 bases, J lost 4 bases, and 4 bases stayed unmatched. The CDR3 is CASSLSGGGYEQYF. The CDR3 DNA follows: TGTGCCAGCAGCTTAAGCGGGGGCGGATACGAGCAGTACTTC.

The V call is TRBV5-1, the J call TRBJ1-4; TRBD1 might be the D (6 bases). Germline V lookup: CDR1 SGHRS, CDR2 YFSETQ. The CDR3 totals 15 residues. The V and J ends lost 4 bases and 6 bases respectively, with 16 bases between them. CDR3: CASSPSRTDDEKLFF. Written as DNA, the CDR3 is TGCGCCAGCAGCCCAAGCAGGACAGACGATGAAAAACTGTTTTTT.